The 5 T cell receptor beta chains below come from one sample, sequenced in a study of post-analysis software for immune sequencing data. Study-level findings and limits: Patients had higher frequencies than controls of five TRBV segments, including TRBV5-6, TRBV5-1 and TRBV20-1.

The library was made from cDNA and included unique molecular identifiers. TCRdb itself ran the PCR reads through MiXCR, one entry per CDR3 protein. Of approximately 440,000 distinct CDR3 sequences in the sample, around 40% are singletons; the top ten hold 9% to 13%. What these receptors recognize is not known. The sequenced sample consisted of blood. These receptors all stem from a girl aged 10 to 17 with multiple sclerosis.

This clonotype was seen more than once but under ten times. CDR3 coding DNA: TGTGCCAGCAGGCGTGGAAGGCAAGAGACCCAGTACTTC. This encodes CASRRGRQETQYF. The rearrangement joins TRBV2 to TRBJ2-5; no clear D. This CDR3 is 13 amino acids long. Trimming shortened V by 6 bases and J by 2 bases, and 10 bases separated the two germline ends. Looked up from germline, CDR1 is SNHLY and CDR2 is FYNNEI. The whole variable domain, filled in from reference TRBV2 and TRBJ2-5, reads EPEVTQTPSHQVTQMGQEVILRCVPISNHLYFYWYRQILGQKVEFLVSFYNNEISEKSEIFDDQFSVERPDGSNFTLKIRSTKLEDSAMYFCASRRGRQETQYFGPGTRLLVL.

V gene TRBV20-1 combines with J gene TRBJ1-5; TRBD1 matches at 7 bases. V was clipped by 6 bases and J by 1 base; unmatched bases: 6. This CDR3 comprises 14 residues. CDR1 DFQATT and CDR2 SNEGSKA come from the germline V gene (reference sequence). DNA for the CDR3: TGCAGTGCAAAGACAGGGTTAAGCAATCAGCCCCAGCATTTT. It encodes CSAKTGLSNQPQHF.

The V call is TRBV7-3, the J call TRBJ2-7; TRBD1 matches 9 bases. The junction had 18 bases not matched to a gene; V was cut back by 5 bases and J by 7 bases. Germline loops: CDR1 SGHTA, CDR2 FQGTGA. The length of the CDR3 is 17 residues. CDR3 protein: CASSPRGLGQGASEQYF. The CDR3 coding sequence is TGTGCCAGCAGCCCACGGGGGCTGGGACAGGGAGCTTCTGAGCAGTACTTC.

V usage is TRBV20-1 and J usage is TRBJ2-6; TRBD2 matches 9 bases. Germline V gene data show CDR1 as DFQATT and CDR2 as SNEGSKA (reference sequence). The CDR3 runs 17 residues. The V gene end was trimmed by 1 base and the J gene end by 0 bases; junction bases not matched to a gene: 4. CDR3 coding DNA: TGCAGTGCTAGAGGACTAGCGGACTACTCTGGGGCCAACGTCCTGACTTTC. It codes for CSARGLADYSGANVLTF.

The genes are TRBV12-3 or TRBV12-4 and TRBJ2-7, with D uncertain. The better agreement between TRBJ2-5 and the DNA end casts doubt on the J call. CDR3 length: 14 residues. CDR3 in amino acids: CASKYGPTEETQYF. The CDR3 DNA is TGTGCCAGCAAGTATGGGCCGACGGAAGAGACCCAGTACTTC.